Each of the 18 T cell receptor beta chains below was sequenced from the same sample in a study of T cell responses to AZD1222 COVID-19 vaccine. Profiled with immunoSEQ multiplex PCR; TCRdb holds only in-frame clones, not every one. The sample records about 150,000 clones, 75% to 95% being singletons. The sequencing used peripheral blood, collected on day 0 of AZD1222 vaccination. The source is an adult in good health.

The chain is built from TRBV6-5 and TRBJ1-2; no clear D. Deletions cut 2 bases from V and 3 bases from J, with 7 bases between. This CDR3 is built from 13 residues. Germline CDR1 reads MNHEY; CDR2 reads SVGAGI. CDR3 protein: CASSYGFDYGYTF. In DNA form, the CDR3 reads TGTGCCAGCAGTTACGGGTTCGACTATGGCTACACCTTC.

The chain links TRBV9 to TRBJ1-2; D might be TRBD1 (5 bases). The CDR3 runs to 11 residues. The germline V gene has CDR1 SGDLS and CDR2 YYNGEE. V was shortened by 5 bases and J by 8 bases, with 10 bases between the two germline ends. The CDR3 here is CASRGLRGYTF. The CDR3 nucleotides are TGTGCCAGCAGGGGGCTGAGAGGCTACACCTTC.

The chain recombines TRBV27 with TRBJ2-1; D call uncertain. V shed 3 bases and J shed 8 bases, with 17 bases lying between them. The germline V gene has CDR1 MNHEY and CDR2 SMNVEV (reference sequence). The CDR3 sequence is 15 residues long. CDR3 nucleotides: TGTGCCAGCAGTTTCTCCCCAATAGGGAAGGATGAGCAGTTCTTC. The encoded protein is CASSFSPIGKDEQFF.

CDR3 protein: CASSEWTGFEGYTF. The CDR3 nucleotides are TGTGCCAGCAGTGAATGGACAGGTTTTGAAGGCTACACCTTC. The genes are TRBV6-1 and TRBJ1-2; TRBD1 matches at 7 bases. Germline V lookup: CDR1 MNHNS, CDR2 SASEGT. The J segment lost 8 bases and the V segment lost 2 bases, leaving 8 bases of the junction unmatched. The CDR3 consists of 14 residues.

The rearrangement uses TRBV3-1 (or the pseudogene TRBV3-2) and TRBJ1-3; D uncertain. Germline lookup yields CDR1 LGHDT and CDR2 YNNKEL (reference sequence). V was clipped by 1 base and J by 4 bases, with 5 bases between them. This CDR3 is built from 13 residues. CDR3 amino acids: CASSQAAGNTIYF. The CDR3 nucleotides are TGTGCCAGCAGCCAAGCTGCAGGAAACACCATATATTTT.

V is TRBV7-2 and J is TRBJ2-2; 11 bases are shared with TRBD2. J lost 4 bases, V lost 5 bases, and 6 bases had no gene match. From germline, CDR1 is SGHTA and CDR2 FQGNSA. This CDR3 contains 16 residues. CDR3 sequence (DNA): TGTGCCAGCAGCAAAATAGCGGGGGGGACCACCGGGGAGCTGTTTTTT. Its translation is CASSKIAGGTTGELFF. Full variable domain (outside the CDR3, taken from reference TRBV7-2 and TRBJ2-2): GAGVSQSPSNKVTEKGKDVELRCDPISGHTALYWYRQSLGQGLEFLIYFQGNSAPDKSGLPSDRFSAERTGGSVSTLTIQRTQQEDSAVYLCASSKIAGGTTGELFFGEGSRLTVL.

This clone appeared a single time. The CDR3 loop reads CASSEDRLPNEKLFF. As DNA, the CDR3 is TGCGCCAGCAGTGAGGACAGGCTTCCTAATGAAAAACTGTTTTTT. The rearrangement uses TRBV10-2 and TRBJ1-4; D possibly corresponds to TRBD1 (6 bases). Germline CDR1 is WSHSY and CDR2 is SAAADI. The CDR3 has 15 amino acids. Trimming pared 2 bases from V and 3 bases from J, leaving 10 bases between.

The chain uses TRBV5-6 and TRBJ1-3; weak D call: TRBD1 (5 bases). The CDR3 is 15 amino acids. CDR1 SGHDT and CDR2 YYEEEE come from the germline V gene. Deletions cut 4 bases from V and 5 bases from J, with 16 bases between. In DNA form, the CDR3 reads TGTGCCAGCAGCAACGATCAGGGACTCCGAAACACCATATATTTT. Translation gives CASSNDQGLRNTIYF. The full variable domain, in which reference TRBV5-6 and TRBJ1-3 provide the parts outside the CDR3, is DAGVTQSPTHLIKTRGQQVTLRCSPKSGHDTVSWYQQALGQGPQFIFQYYEEEERQRGNFPDRFSGHQFPNYSSELNVNALLLGDSALYLCASSNDQGLRNTIYFGEGSWLTVV.

V gene TRBV29-1 combines with J gene TRBJ1-2, with a possible D match to TRBD1 (5 bases). Germline assignment: CDR1 SQVTM and CDR2 ANQGSEA. The CDR3 extends over 13 amino acids. The V end lost 6 bases, the J end lost 2 bases, and 13 bases lay between the germline ends. The CDR3 nucleotides are TGCAGCGTCCCCTTCTGGGGGAACTATGGCTACACCTTC. This encodes CSVPFWGNYGYTF.

The CDR3 sequence: CASSELGGQYGYTF. The CDR3 bases are TGTGCCAGCAGCGAACTAGGTGGACAGTATGGCTACACCTTC. The V gene is TRBV11-2, the J gene TRBJ1-2; tentative D call: TRBD1 (6 bases). Germline lookup yields CDR1 SGHAT and CDR2 FQNNGV. The CDR3 has 14 amino acids. V lost 5 bases, J lost 5 bases, and 15 bases lay in between.

The V gene is TRBV19, the J gene TRBJ2-1; 11 bases match TRBD2. The V gene's germline CDR1 is LNHDA and CDR2 SQIVND (reference sequence). The CDR3 has 17 amino acids. The junction had 5 bases not matched to a gene; V was cut back by 1 base and J by 3 bases. The CDR3 nucleotides are TGTGCCAGTAGTATAGGTAGCGGGAGGGCCGGCTACAATGAGCAGTTCTTC. This sequence encodes CASSIGSGRAGYNEQFF. Based on the CDR3 plus reference TRBV19 and TRBJ2-1, the full variable domain is DGGITQSPKYLFRKEGQNVTLSCEQNLNHDAMYWYRQDPGQGLRLIYYSQIVNDFQKGDIAEGYSVSREKKESFPLTVTSAQKNPTAFYLCASSIGSGRAGYNEQFFGPGTRLTVL.

The chain links TRBV27 to TRBJ1-2; D not certain. Per the germline V gene, CDR1 is MNHEY and CDR2 is SMNVEV (reference sequence). The length of the CDR3 is 16 residues. The V end was cut by 5 bases, the J end by 4 bases, with 20 bases between. The CDR3: CASSPVDGSDGYGYTF. For the CDR3, the DNA is TGTGCCAGCAGTCCAGTCGACGGGAGCGACGGCTATGGCTACACCTTC.

This clone was seen only once. V and J are TRBV9 and TRBJ2-1; 12 bases are a match to TRBD2. From germline, CDR1 is SGDLS and CDR2 YYNGEE. J was trimmed by 9 bases and V by 3 bases; bases with no gene match: 7. This CDR3 is built from 15 residues. CDR3 coding DNA: TGTGCCAGCAGCGAAACTAGCGGGAGGAGGAGTGAGCAGTTCTTC. Amino acids: CASSETSGRRSEQFF.

The chain employs TRBV3-1 (or the pseudogene TRBV3-2) and TRBJ2-1; D tentatively reads TRBD1 or TRBD2 (5 bases each). Deletions cut 6 bases from V and 5 bases from J, with 14 bases between. Looked up from germline, CDR1 is LGHDT and CDR2 is YNNKEL (reference sequence). This CDR3 comprises 14 residues. CDR3 nucleotide sequence: TGTGCCAGCAGTCTTGAGGGGTTGAACAATGAGCAGTTCTTC. Its translation: CASSLEGLNNEQFF.

This clone showed up just once. The chain combines TRBV18 with TRBJ2-5; 9 bases agree with TRBD1. CDR1 KGHSH and CDR2 LQKENI come from the germline V gene. After removal of 2 bases from V and 5 bases from J, the junction contained 6 bases not matched to a gene. This CDR3 has 15 residues. CDR3 nucleotide sequence: TGTGCCAGCTCACCATTTGGGACAGGGAGCGAGACCCAGTACTTC. Translation gives CASSPFGTGSETQYF.

This chain joins TRBV7-2 and TRBJ2-3, with TRBD2 as a possible D gene (7 bases). V gave up 5 bases and J gave up 7 bases, with 16 bases separating them. The CDR3 consists of 14 residues. CDR1 and CDR2 from the germline V gene are SGHTA and FQGNSA. The CDR3 is CASSRGREFNTQYF. The CDR3 DNA reads as TGTGCCAGCAGCCGGGGGCGGGAGTTCAATACGCAGTATTTT.

The chain uses TRBV18 and TRBJ2-7; D gene uncertain. V lost 6 bases, J lost 4 bases, and 25 bases lay in between. Germline loops: CDR1 KGHSH, CDR2 LQKENI. This CDR3 is built from 17 residues. The CDR3 loop reads CASSELSLRRSQYEQYF. In DNA form, the CDR3 reads TGTGCCAGCTCCGAGCTAAGCCTTCGCAGAAGCCAATACGAGCAGTACTTC.

The rearrangement joins TRBV21-1 to TRBJ1-5; the table assigns TRBD1, which was not confirmed against the DNA. TRBV21-1 is flagged as a pseudogene. This CDR3 is built from 18 residues. The CDR3, as DNA: TGTGCCAGCAGCTCGATCTGGACAGCCCGAGGGGTCAATCAGCCCCAGCATTTT. Its protein product is CASSSIWTARGVNQPQHF.